The rows below give T cell receptor beta chains drawn from one sample of a study of cytomegalovirus exposure and HLA in healthy donors. Produced via immunoSEQ multiplex PCR; TCRdb's table is partial and in-frame only. This repertoire shows 150,000 to 200,000 clones, around 76% found once; its top ten account for roughly 1%. The specimen was PBMCs. These receptors originate from a woman aged 40-49 years in good health and CMV-seronegative. Each CDR3 is given with its conserved first and last residue. A D gene is named only where the DNA matches it firmly. Size values are once, few and many counts, or a class for expanded clones, and some rows have none.

TGCAGCGTTGGTCCGGGAGCGGGAGAGACCCAGTACTTC | CSVGPGAGETQYF | NA | TRBJ2-5 | NA | TRBV29-1
TGCGCCAGCAGCAAACCGGGACTAGCGCTAGCCTACGAGCAGTACTTC | CASSKPGLALAYEQYF | TRBD2 | TRBJ2-7 | NA | TRBV5-1
TGTGCCAGCAGTGGGGGGGGACGTGACACTGAAGCTTTCTTT | CASSGGGRDTEAFF | NA | TRBJ1-1 | NA | TRBV2
TGCGCCAGCCCTAGCGGGAGGAATCAAGAGACCCAGTACTTC | CASPSGRNQETQYF | TRBD2 | TRBJ2-5 | NA | TRBV10-1
TGTGCCAGCGGGAGGGCAGAGACCCAGTACTTC | CASGRAETQYF | TRBD2 | TRBJ2-5 | NA | TRBV9
TGTGCCAGCAGCTTGGATACTTCCTACGAGCAGTACTTC | CASSLDTSYEQYF | NA | TRBJ2-7 | NA | TRBV5-4
TGTGCCTGGAATCGGGGATCTCAGGAGCCCCAGCATTTT | CAWNRGSQEPQHF | NA | TRBJ1-5 | NA | TRBV30
TGTGCCAGCAGTCCGACAGATCCCGGCGAGCAGTACTTC | CASSPTDPGEQYF | NA | TRBJ2-7 | NA | TRBV6-1
TGTGCCTGGAGTGTTTGGGGCACCCGTACCCAAGATACGCAGTATTTT | CAWSVWGTRTQDTQYF | NA | TRBJ2-3 | NA | TRBV30
TGTGCCAGCAGCGGGGGGGTTGACACTGAAGCTTTCTTT | CASSGGVDTEAFF | NA | TRBJ1-1 | NA | TRBV9
TGTGCCAGCAGGTATAGCGGGACCTACGAGCAGTACTTC | CASRYSGTYEQYF | TRBD2 | TRBJ2-7 | NA | TRBV11-3
TGTGCCTGGGAGACCAGGAAAGCACACGAGCAGTACTTC | CAWETRKAHEQYF | NA | TRBJ2-7 | NA | TRBV30
TGTGCCAGCAGCGTAGCCAGTTCCGCCCACTATGGCTACACCTTC | CASSVASSAHYGYTF | NA | TRBJ1-2 | NA | TRBV9
TGTGCCAGCAGCGTAGGAGGGCGCGGTGGCTACACCTTC | CASSVGGRGGYTF | NA | TRBJ1-2 | NA | TRBV9
TGTGCCAGCAGCCCACCGGGACAGATCAACACAGATACGCAGTATTTT | CASSPPGQINTDTQYF | TRBD1 | TRBJ2-3 | NA | TRBV9
TGTGCCAGTAGTATCGCGACTAGCGGAGCTGGGTCCTACGAGCAGTACTTC | CASSIATSGAGSYEQYF | TRBD2 | TRBJ2-7 | NA | TRBV19
TGCGCCAGCAGCATGGGACAGGGGAACACTGAAGCTTTCTTT | CASSMGQGNTEAFF | TRBD1 | TRBJ1-1 | NA | TRBV5-1
TGTGCCAGCAGCTTCCGGGAGGGCCGCAGCGAGCAGTACTTC | CASSFREGRSEQYF | TRBD2 | TRBJ2-7 | NA | TRBV5-8
TGCGCCAGCAGCCCAGGACTAGCGGGAGGTGGCCAAGAGACCCAGTACTTC | CASSPGLAGGGQETQYF | TRBD2 | TRBJ2-5 | NA | TRBV4-1
TGTGCCAGCAGCCCGGACTTTTCCGAGCAGTACTTC | CASSPDFSEQYF | NA | TRBJ2-7 | NA | TRBV14
TGTGCCAGCAGTAGAGGGGGCGCCGGGAACACCGGGGAGCTGTTTTTT | CASSRGGAGNTGELFF | TRBD1 | TRBJ2-2 | NA | TRBV28
TGTGCCAGCAGTTCCTTTAGCGGGTCTTCCTACGAGCAGTACTTC | CASSSFSGSSYEQYF | TRBD2 | TRBJ2-7 | NA | TRBV6-5
TGTGCCAGCAGCCCGCGGGGCCTCTCTGGAAACACCATATATTTT | CASSPRGLSGNTIYF | NA | TRBJ1-3 | NA | TRBV5-6
TGTGCCAGCAGCTCAAGACAGGGGGCGCCTCTCTCCAACGAGCAGTACTTC | CASSSRQGAPLSNEQYF | TRBD1 | TRBJ2-7 | NA | TRBV11-3
TGTGCCAGCAGCCAAGAAGGGACTAGCGGTTTCTACGAGCAGTACTTC | CASSQEGTSGFYEQYF | TRBD2 | TRBJ2-7 | once | TRBV4-2
TGTGCCACCCAGTTGGACGGGGGGAACTATGGCTACACCTTC | CATQLDGGNYGYTF | NA | TRBJ1-2 | NA | TRBV28